This T cell receptor beta chain is from a study of radiotherapy plus CTLA-4 blockade in lung cancer. Study-level information: Objective responses were observed in around 17% of patients, and disease control was achieved by roughly 29%. Overall study results and limits: The best predictor of response was reported to be early blood T cell clone dynamics, with interferon-beta.

Enrolled patients, whose metastatic non-small-cell lung cancer was chemo-refractory, received focal radiation plus CTLA-4 blockade with ipilimumab. Per the germline V gene, CDR1 is MNHNS and CDR2 is SASEGT. The CDR3 consists of 13 residues. The ends were cut back, 6 bases at V and 5 bases at J, with 13 bases in the middle. Generated by immunoSEQ multiplex PCR, the TCRdb table keeps only in-frame clones and is missing some. In the table there are 90,000 or so clones, roughly 87% of which are singletons. Points on this clone: Antigen: not known.

The chain is built from TRBV6-1 and TRBJ1-2; D gene uncertain. The receptor comes from a human donor with non-small cell lung cancer who had stable disease on radiotherapy plus ipilimumab. The sequencing here drew on peripheral blood, taken from a patient treated with radiotherapy plus ipilimumab. In DNA form, the CDR3 reads TGTGCCAGCAGCCCCGCCCGATTTTATGGCTACACCTTC. It yields the protein CASSPARFYGYTF.